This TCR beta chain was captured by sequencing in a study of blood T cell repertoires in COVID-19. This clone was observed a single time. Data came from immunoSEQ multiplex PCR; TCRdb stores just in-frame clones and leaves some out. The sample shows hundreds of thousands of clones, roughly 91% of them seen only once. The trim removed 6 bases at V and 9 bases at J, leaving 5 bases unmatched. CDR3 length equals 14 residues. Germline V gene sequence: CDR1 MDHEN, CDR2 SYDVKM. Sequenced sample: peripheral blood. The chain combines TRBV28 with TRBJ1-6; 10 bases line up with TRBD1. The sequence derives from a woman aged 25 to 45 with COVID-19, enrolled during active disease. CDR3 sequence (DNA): TGTGCCAGCAGGCCGGACAGGGGGGTTTCACCCCTCCACTTT. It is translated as CASRPDRGVSPLHF.